Below, one T cell receptor (beta chain) is given with its context. Its antigen is currently unknown. The V end lost 6 bases, the J end lost 1 base, and 10 bases lay between the germline ends. The CDR3 is 14 amino acids. Looked up from germline, CDR1 is SNHLY and CDR2 is FYNNEI. These data come from a study of immune evolution from preneoplasia to lung adenocarcinoma. Study-level findings and limits: Clonality was highest in normal lung, lower in later-stage lesions apparently.

TCRdb's copy holds only in-frame clones and misses some; the assay was immunoSEQ multiplex PCR. In the table there are several thousand clones, roughly 81% of which are singletons. Sequences were obtained from FFPE invasive lung adenocarcinoma tissue. The chain employs TRBV2 and TRBJ1-3; a weak D match, TRBD1 (6 bases). The receptor's source is a person in their fifties with lung adenocarcinoma. The CDR3 sequence: CASRQGASGNTIYF. The CDR3 DNA follows: TGTGCCAGCAGACAGGGTGCTTCTGGAAACACCATATATTTT.